Below are 27 T cell receptor beta chains sequenced from a single sample in a study of cytomegalovirus exposure and HLA in healthy donors. Amplification used 60 Vbeta primers and 13 Jbeta primers. The method was immunoSEQ multiplex PCR; TCRdb's version includes in-frame clones alone and lacks a portion of them. The table has about 83,000 clones, roughly 79% seen once. The sequencing input was PBMCs. These receptors came from a young woman in good health and CMV-seronegative.

The rearrangement uses TRBV6-1 and TRBJ1-5; D not resolved. The germline CDR1 and CDR2 sequences are MNHNS and SASEGT. V was cut by 7 bases and J by 4 bases, with 17 bases left in between. The CDR3 sequence is 15 residues long. The CDR3 region has the DNA TGTGCCAGCAAGGAGGGTCCCGTCCTAAATCAGCCCCAGCATTTT. This sequence encodes CASKEGPVLNQPQHF.

The V and J genes are TRBV5-1 and TRBJ2-5, with unresolved D. Trimming shortened V by 2 bases and J by 0 bases, and 5 bases separated the two germline ends. The CDR3 totals 13 residues. CDR1 is SGHRS, CDR2 YFSETQ, per germline. The CDR3 nucleotides read TGCGCCAGCAGCTTAGAGTACCAAGAGACCCAGTACTTC. Translated: CASSLEYQETQYF.

The rearrangement joins TRBV18 to TRBJ2-5; D possibly corresponds to TRBD1 (8 bases). The DNA end is more similar to TRBJ2-7, so the J call may be wrong. CDR1 and CDR2 from the germline V gene are KGHSH and LQKENI. CDR3 length: 17 amino acids. The CDR3 here is CASSPYSPQQGGYEQYF. The CDR3 DNA is TGTGCCAGCTCACCCTATTCTCCCCAACAGGGGGGGTACGAGCAGTACTTC.

The chain has TRBV30 and TRBJ1-3, with D maybe TRBD1 (5 bases). V was cut by 5 bases and J by 2 bases, with 19 bases left in between. CDR1 and CDR2 from the germline V gene are GTSNPN and SVGIG (reference sequence). CDR3 length equals 16 residues. The CDR3 sequence is CAWSQGIPSAGNTIYF. DNA for the CDR3: TGTGCCTGGTCCCAGGGTATACCCTCTGCTGGAAACACCATATATTTT.

V usage is TRBV29-1 and J usage is TRBJ1-2; 7 bases map to TRBD1. This CDR3 is built from 13 residues. V shed 2 bases, J shed 6 bases, and the junction held 6 bases outside the gene matches. Germline loops: CDR1 SQVTM, CDR2 ANQGSEA. The DNA for the CDR3 is TGCAGCGTTGAATTAGGGGGCCTGGATGGCTACACCTTC. Its protein product is CSVELGGLDGYTF.

This chain uses TRBV27 with TRBJ2-2; a weak D match, TRBD1 (5 bases). The V and J ends lost 10 bases and 6 bases respectively, with 15 bases between them. Germline V gene data show CDR1 as MNHEY and CDR2 as SMNVEV (reference sequence). The CDR3 is 13 residues long. Here the CDR3 reads CATQRTNAGELFF. The CDR3 DNA reads as TGTGCCACCCAAAGGACAAATGCCGGGGAGCTGTTTTTT.

The rearrangement links TRBV9 to TRBJ2-1; TRBD2 matches at 7 bases. The ends lost 0 bases at V and 12 bases at J; junction bases unmatched: 9. The CDR3 is 14 residues long. The germline V gene has CDR1 SGDLS and CDR2 YYNGEE. CDR3 DNA sequence: TGTGCCAGCAGCGTAGCGGGGGGAATCGGGTGGCAGTTCTTC. Protein sequence: CASSVAGGIGWQFF.

The rearrangement joins TRBV5-1 to TRBJ2-3, with TRBD2 matching 7 bases. V lost 1 base and J lost 4; bases outside the gene matches: 6. CDR1 and CDR2 from the germline V gene are SGHRS and YFSETQ. The CDR3 loop spans 15 amino acids. The chain's CDR3 is CASSLLGGDADTQYF. The CDR3 DNA reads TGCGCCAGCAGCTTGTTGGGAGGGGACGCAGATACGCAGTATTTT.

This sequence joins TRBV27 and TRBJ2-3; 7 nucleotides align to TRBD1. The V segment lost 4 bases and the J segment 4 bases; nucleotides outside the gene matches: 23. From germline, CDR1 is MNHEY and CDR2 SMNVEV (reference sequence). The CDR3 loop spans 20 amino acids. The CDR3 DNA reads as TGTGCCAGCAGTTATGGGCCCGGGAACAGGGGCGGACCAGCACCAGATACGCAGTATTTT. This gives the protein CASSYGPGNRGGPAPDTQYF.

The chain employs TRBV9 and TRBJ1-2; TRBD1 might be the D (6 bases). V was pared by 1 base and J by 8 bases, with 12 bases between. The CDR3 spans 13 residues. Germline values: CDR1 SGDLS, CDR2 YYNGEE. This chain's CDR3 is CASSVFSQGGYTF. DNA for the CDR3: TGTGCCAGCAGCGTATTCAGTCAGGGGGGCTACACCTTC.

The count of this clone is one. The gene calls are TRBV6-6 and TRBJ2-7, with 8 bases lining up with TRBD2. The CDR3 extends over 16 amino acids. Germline V lookup: CDR1 MNHNY, CDR2 SVGAGI (reference sequence). Trimming at V came to 0 bases and at J to 1 base, leaving 5 bases not matched to a gene. The CDR3 DNA is TGTGCCAGCAGTTACTCCCACAGCGGGGGATCCTACGAGCAGTACTTC. Translation: CASSYSHSGGSYEQYF.

This clone came up once. The J gene is TRBJ2-7, the V gene TRBV7-2, with 7 bases matching TRBD2. V gave up 0 bases and J gave up 2 bases; unmatched junction bases: 7. The germline gives CDR1 SGHTA, CDR2 FQGNSA. The CDR3 covers 16 residues. In DNA form, the CDR3 reads TGTGCCAGCAGCTTAGCGGGGTGGGAGGGCACCTACGAGCAGTACTTC. It yields the protein CASSLAGWEGTYEQYF.

The rearrangement links TRBV19 to TRBJ1-5, with TRBD1 as a possible D gene (5 bases). V was shortened by 7 bases and J by 3 bases, with 16 bases between the two germline ends. The CDR3 totals 15 residues. Germline CDR1 LNHDA, CDR2 SQIVND (reference sequence). CDR3 nucleotides: TGTGCCAGTACCAACCTCGACAGTTACAATCAGCCCCAGCATTTT. It is translated as CASTNLDSYNQPQHF.

The V call is TRBV27, the J call TRBJ2-2; TRBD2 matches 9 bases. The CDR3 spans 18 residues. Trimming at V came to 4 bases and at J to 2 bases, leaving 11 bases not matched to a gene. Germline V gene data show CDR1 as MNHEY and CDR2 as SMNVEV (reference sequence). The CDR3 loop is CASSSDRGRAINTGELFF. The CDR3 DNA is TGTGCCAGCAGTTCGGACCGCGGGAGGGCCATTAACACCGGGGAGCTGTTTTTT.

About this clone: The junction differs from germline at one of its ends, possibly a read error. The rearrangement uses TRBV7-9 and TRBJ2-7; 8 bases are a match to TRBD1. The length of the CDR3 is 19 residues. Germline V lookup: CDR1 SEHNR, CDR2 FQNEAQ (reference sequence). The CDR3 region has the DNA TGTTCCAGCAGCCCAACGATAGGTCGGCAGGGGGCCCTATCCTACGAGCAGTACTTC. Encoded protein: CSSSPTIGRQGALSYEQYF.

The rearrangement links TRBV16 to TRBJ2-7, with TRBD1 matching over 7 bases. V lost 0 bases and J lost 9; bases outside the gene matches: 8. The CDR3 runs 14 residues. Per the germline V gene, CDR1 is KGHSY and CDR2 is FQNENV. CDR3 DNA: TGTGCCAGCAGCCAATCGACAGGGTTATCCGGGCAGTACTTC. Its translation: CASSQSTGLSGQYF.

This rearrangement joins TRBV11-2 to TRBJ1-3; tentatively, D is TRBD1 (6 bases). Germline-derived CDR1 and CDR2 are SGHAT and FQNNGV. V dropped 0 bases and J dropped 2 bases, with 8 bases sitting between them. The CDR3 is 15 amino acids. The CDR3 DNA follows: TGTGCCAGCAGCTTAGAGAAGGGGGCTGGAAACACCATATATTTT. Protein: CASSLEKGAGNTIYF.

The chain employs TRBV5-1 and TRBJ2-2; 7 bases align to TRBD1. Germline loops: CDR1 SGHRS, CDR2 YFSETQ. This CDR3 spans 15 amino acids. V was clipped by 4 bases and J by 2 bases; unmatched bases: 5. The CDR3 region is CASSLRTGNTGELFF. CDR3 DNA sequence: TGCGCCAGCAGCCTTCGGACAGGAAACACCGGGGAGCTGTTTTTT.

The V and J genes are TRBV30 and TRBJ1-2; tentatively, D is TRBD1 (6 bases). The V end was cut by 2 bases, the J end by 3 bases, with 13 bases between. Germline V gene data show CDR1 as GTSNPN and CDR2 as SVGIG (reference sequence). The CDR3 runs to 14 residues. The CDR3 DNA is TGTGCCTGGAGTCCTACAGGGCTGGACTATGGCTACACCTTC. Translation: CAWSPTGLDYGYTF.

The chain uses TRBV7-9 and TRBJ1-1; D gene unclear. Germline V gene data show CDR1 as SEHNR and CDR2 as FQNEAQ (reference sequence). The CDR3 contains 12 residues. Trimming took 5 bases from V and 3 from J, leaving 7 bases between them. The CDR3 is CASSPEYTEAFF. The CDR3 coding sequence is TGTGCCAGCAGCCCTGAGTACACTGAAGCTTTCTTT. Drawing the rest from reference TRBV7-9 and TRBJ1-1, the complete variable domain is DTGVSQNPRHKITKRGQNVTFRCDPISEHNRLYWYRQTLGQGPEFLTYFQNEAQLEKSRLLSDRFSAERPKGSFSTLEIQRTEQGDSAMYLCASSPEYTEAFFGQGTRLTVV.

V and J are TRBV5-1 and TRBJ2-1; 10 bases fit TRBD2. This CDR3 region has 14 residues. CDR1 SGHRS and CDR2 YFSETQ come from the germline V gene. Trimming took 7 bases from V and 10 from J; bases not matched to a gene: 11. The CDR3 protein is CASGGLAGAGEQFF. The CDR3 bases are TGCGCCAGCGGGGGGCTAGCGGGAGCTGGGGAGCAGTTCTTC.

The chain couples TRBV2 to TRBJ2-7, with TRBD2 matching 7 bases. Germline lookup yields CDR1 SNHLY and CDR2 FYNNEI. The trim removed 4 bases at V and 7 bases at J, leaving 19 bases unmatched. This CDR3 is 17 amino acids long. The CDR3 reads CASSAPPRREGLWEQYF. The CDR3 DNA follows: TGTGCCAGCAGTGCCCCCCCCCGGAGGGAGGGCCTTTGGGAGCAGTACTTC.

This clone was detected only a few times. This sequence joins TRBV6-4 and TRBJ2-7; the match to TRBD2 covers 11 bases. This CDR3 has 15 amino acids. CDR1 and CDR2 from the germline V gene are MRHNA and SNTAGT. V shed 3 bases and J 2 bases; nucleotides not matched to a gene: 3. The CDR3 reads CASSEVAGGAYEQYF. DNA of the CDR3: TGTGCCAGCAGTGAAGTAGCGGGAGGGGCCTACGAGCAGTACTTC.

This clone was seen only once. The chain employs TRBV28 and TRBJ2-7; the match to TRBD2 covers 8 bases. CDR3 size: 18 residues. The V gene end was trimmed by 4 bases and the J gene end by 4 bases; junction bases not matched to a gene: 18. Looked up from germline, CDR1 is MDHEN and CDR2 is SYDVKM. This CDR3 is CASSSGPGLGALSYEQYF. The CDR3 DNA follows: TGTGCCAGCAGTTCCGGGCCGGGACTAGGGGCCTTATCTTACGAGCAGTACTTC. The full variable domain, rest sourced from reference TRBV28 and TRBJ2-7, is DVKVTQSSRYLVKRTGEKVFLECVQDMDHENMFWYRQDPGLGLRLIYFSYDVKMKEKGDIPEGYSVSREKKERFSLILESASTNQTSMYLCASSSGPGLGALSYEQYFGPGTRLTVT.

This chain uses TRBV4-2 with TRBJ2-5; possibly TRBD2 for D (6 bases). TRBJ2-7 explains the end of the DNA better; the J call may be wrong. Germline V gene data show CDR1 as LGHNA and CDR2 as YNFKEQ. The CDR3 is 16 amino acids. CDR3 nucleotides: TGTGCCAGCAGCCAACTAAACCGGGACTGGGCCTACGAGCAGTACTTC. Translation: CASSQLNRDWAYEQYF.

The CDR3 region has the DNA TGTGCCAGCAGTGAATATCAGGTAGCGGGAGGCCCCTACAATGAGCAGTTCTTC. This gives the protein CASSEYQVAGGPYNEQFF. The chain employs TRBV25-1 and TRBJ2-1, with 10 bases matching TRBD2. CDR3 length: 18 residues. Germline V gene sequence: CDR1 MGHDK, CDR2 SYGVNS. The J segment lost 2 bases and the V segment lost 0 bases, leaving 7 bases of the junction unmatched.

The rearrangement links TRBV5-5 to TRBJ2-1; TRBD1 agrees at 7 bases. The junction had 16 bases not matched to a gene; V was cut back by 4 bases and J by 6 bases. CDR3 size: 17 residues. CDR1 and CDR2 (germline): SGHKS, YYEKEE (reference sequence). The CDR3 nucleotides read TGTGCCAGCAGCCCATCTTGGCCCGGGACAGTAATCAATGAGCAGTTCTTC. This translates into CASSPSWPGTVINEQFF.